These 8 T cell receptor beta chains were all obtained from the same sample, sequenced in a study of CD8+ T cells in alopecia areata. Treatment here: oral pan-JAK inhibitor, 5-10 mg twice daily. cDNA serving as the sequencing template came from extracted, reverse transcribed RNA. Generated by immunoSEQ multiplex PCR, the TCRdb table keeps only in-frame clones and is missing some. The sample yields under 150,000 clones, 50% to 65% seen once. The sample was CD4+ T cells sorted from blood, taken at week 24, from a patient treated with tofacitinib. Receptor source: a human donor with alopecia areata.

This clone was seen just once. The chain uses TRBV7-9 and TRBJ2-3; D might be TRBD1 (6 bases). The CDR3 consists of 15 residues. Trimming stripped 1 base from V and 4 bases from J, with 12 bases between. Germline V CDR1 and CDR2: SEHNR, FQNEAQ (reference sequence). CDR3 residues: CASSLDRVRPDTQYF. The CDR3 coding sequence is TGTGCCAGCAGCTTAGACAGGGTACGTCCAGATACGCAGTATTTT.

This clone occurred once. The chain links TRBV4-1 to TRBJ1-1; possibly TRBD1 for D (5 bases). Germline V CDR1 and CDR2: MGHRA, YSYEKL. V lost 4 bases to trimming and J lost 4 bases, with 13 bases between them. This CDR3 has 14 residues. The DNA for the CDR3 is TGCGCCAGCAGCCGGGGGGAGGTGGGCACTGAAGCTTTCTTT. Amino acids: CASSRGEVGTEAFF.

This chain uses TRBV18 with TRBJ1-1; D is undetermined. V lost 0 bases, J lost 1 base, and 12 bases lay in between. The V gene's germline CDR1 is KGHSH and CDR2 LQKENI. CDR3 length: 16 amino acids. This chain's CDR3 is CASSPPGYRENTEAFF. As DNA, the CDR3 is TGTGCCAGCTCACCACCGGGGTACCGGGAGAACACTGAAGCTTTCTTT.

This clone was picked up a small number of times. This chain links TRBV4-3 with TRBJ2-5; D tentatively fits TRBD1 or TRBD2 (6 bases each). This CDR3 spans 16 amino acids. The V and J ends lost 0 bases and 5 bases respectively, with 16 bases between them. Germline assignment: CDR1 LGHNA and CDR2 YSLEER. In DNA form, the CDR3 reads TGCGCCAGCAGCCAAGATCGGGGGCAGGATGTGGAGACCCAGTACTTC. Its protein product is CASSQDRGQDVETQYF.

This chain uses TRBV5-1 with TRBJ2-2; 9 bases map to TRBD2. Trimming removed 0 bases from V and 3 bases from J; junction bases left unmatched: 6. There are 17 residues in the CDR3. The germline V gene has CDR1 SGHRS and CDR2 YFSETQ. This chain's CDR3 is CASSLAKTSGDTGELFF. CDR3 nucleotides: TGCGCCAGCAGCTTGGCAAAGACTAGCGGCGACACCGGGGAGCTGTTTTTT.

The DNA for the CDR3 is TGCAGCGCCGGGACCCTGACCTCGGAGACCCAGTACTTC. The encoded protein is CSAGTLTSETQYF. This sequence joins TRBV29-1 and TRBJ2-5; the D gene could be TRBD1 or TRBD2 (5 bases each). Trimming shortened V by 7 bases and J by 5 bases, and 17 bases separated the two germline ends. CDR1 is SQVTM, CDR2 ANQGSEA, per germline. This CDR3 is 13 amino acids long.

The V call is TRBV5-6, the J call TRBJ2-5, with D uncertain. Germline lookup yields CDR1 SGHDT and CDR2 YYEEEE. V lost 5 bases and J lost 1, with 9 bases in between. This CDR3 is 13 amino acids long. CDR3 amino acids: CASSPNLQETQYF. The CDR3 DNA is TGTGCCAGCAGTCCGAACCTCCAAGAGACCCAGTACTTC.

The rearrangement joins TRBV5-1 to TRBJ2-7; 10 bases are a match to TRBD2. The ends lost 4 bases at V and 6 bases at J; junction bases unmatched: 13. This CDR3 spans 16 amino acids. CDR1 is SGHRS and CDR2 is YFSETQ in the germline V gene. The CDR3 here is CASSVSGGPVIREQYF. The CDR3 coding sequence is TGCGCCAGCAGCGTTAGCGGGGGGCCCGTGATCCGCGAGCAGTACTTC.